These 22 T cell receptor beta chains came from one sample sequenced in a study of T cells in Graves' hyperthyroidism and ophthalmopathy. Researchers amplified the TCR beta CDR3 regions from RNA transcripts. First-round RT-PCR targeting the TCR CDR3 was performed with the HTBI primer set. TCRdb ran MiXCR on the multiplex PCR reads and lists one entry per CDR3 protein. Of approximately 700,000 distinct CDR3 sequences in the sample, about 17% are singletons; the top ten hold under 8.5%. The specimen sequenced was blood. Receptors were obtained from a man aged 18 to 30 with Graves' hyperthyroidism.

In its sample, this clonotype was seen a few times. This sequence joins TRBV2 and TRBJ2-1, with a tentative D call TRBD2 (5 bases). CDR1 is SNHLY and CDR2 is FYNNEI in the germline V gene. V lost 8 bases and J 4 bases, leaving 9 bases between the germline ends. This CDR3 contains 12 residues. CDR3 bases: TGTGCCAGCTCTGACTATTACAATGAGCAGTTCTTC. Translating gives CASSDYYNEQFF.

This clonotype was seen only a few times. V gene TRBV5-1 combines with J gene TRBJ2-7; 7 positions match TRBD2. CDR3 size: 14 residues. Trimming removed 2 bases from V and 6 bases from J; junction bases left unmatched: 8. The germline gives CDR1 SGHRS, CDR2 YFSETQ. In DNA form, the CDR3 reads TGCGCCAGCAGCTTAAGACTAGCAGTGAGCGAGCAGTACTTC. Translation gives CASSLRLAVSEQYF. The whole variable domain, remainder taken from reference TRBV5-1 and TRBJ2-7, is KAGVTQTPRYLIKTRGQQVTLSCSPISGHRSVSWYQQTPGQGLQFLFEYFSETQRNKGNFPGRFSGRQFSNSRSEMNVSTLELGDSALYLCASSLRLAVSEQYFGPGTRLTVT.

Ten or more counts support this clonotype. The chain recombines TRBV7-8 with TRBJ2-7; 10 nucleotides line up with TRBD2. V trimming: 5 bases; J trimming: 3 bases; junction bases outside the gene matches: 7. This CDR3 comprises 15 residues. Germline CDR1 reads SGHVS; CDR2 reads FQNEAQ. In DNA form, the CDR3 reads TGTGCCAGCAGCCCGGGGACTAGCGCAGGCTACGAGCAGTACTTC. It yields the protein CASSPGTSAGYEQYF.

This clonotype was seen ten or more times. The chain recombines TRBV28 with TRBJ2-7, with 12 bases that match TRBD2. The V gene's germline CDR1 is MDHEN and CDR2 SYDVKM. The CDR3 totals 15 residues. The J segment lost 2 bases and the V segment lost 6 bases, leaving 5 bases of the junction unmatched. The DNA for the CDR3 is TGTGCCAGCAGCTTACTAGCGGGAGGTCCCTACGAGCAGTACTTC. Protein sequence: CASSLLAGGPYEQYF.

This clonotype showed up just a few times. V usage is TRBV20-1 and J usage is TRBJ2-1; no reliable D call. V was trimmed by 6 bases and J by 5 bases, leaving 20 bases between them. CDR1 and CDR2 from the germline V gene are DFQATT and SNEGSKA (reference sequence). The CDR3 has 15 residues. This CDR3 reads CSATPSRILNNEQFF. The DNA of the CDR3 is TGCAGTGCAACCCCCAGCCGTATCCTAAACAATGAGCAGTTCTTC.

The chain has TRBV20-1 and TRBJ2-3, with a tentative D call TRBD2 (5 bases). The germline V and J ends were trimmed by 3 bases and 6 bases, with 13 bases remaining between them. Germline CDR1 DFQATT, CDR2 SNEGSKA (reference sequence). This CDR3 contains 13 residues. The CDR3 bases are TGCAGTGCTAGGGACTCTCACGGGGATACGCAGTATTTT. It yields the protein CSARDSHGDTQYF.

In this sample, this clonotype turned up many times. The rearrangement uses TRBV7-2 and TRBJ1-6; D gene unclear. This CDR3 comprises 13 residues. From germline, CDR1 is SGHTA and CDR2 FQGNSA. With 0 bases removed from V and 8 bases from J, the gap between germline ends came to 5 bases. The CDR3: CASSLALDSPLHF. DNA of the CDR3: TGTGCCAGCAGCTTAGCGCTTGATTCACCCCTCCACTTT.

This clonotype was observed at least ten times. CDR3 region: CSALLAGTYNEQFF. CDR3 nucleotides: TGCAGTGCTTTACTAGCGGGAACCTACAATGAGCAGTTCTTC. This chain connects TRBV20-1 to TRBJ2-1; TRBD2 matches at 10 bases. V lost 5 bases, J lost 2 bases, and 3 bases stayed unmatched. Germline-derived CDR1 and CDR2 are DFQATT and SNEGSKA (reference sequence). The CDR3 is 14 amino acids.

The chain joins TRBV12-3 or TRBV12-4 to TRBJ1-2; D unresolved. V gave up 6 bases and J gave up 8 bases, with 16 bases separating them. This CDR3 has 13 amino acids. The CDR3 spells CASSTRMRSGYTF. The CDR3 nucleotides read TGTGCCAGCAGCACTCGGATGAGGTCCGGCTACACCTTC.

This sequence joins TRBV9 and TRBJ2-2; D uncertain. Per the germline V gene, CDR1 is SGDLS and CDR2 is YYNGEE. Trimming removed 4 bases from V and 1 base from J, with 8 bases in between. There are 14 residues in the CDR3. The CDR3 region has the DNA TGTGCCAGCAGCCTTATGGTGAACACCGGGGAGCTGTTTTTT. This sequence encodes CASSLMVNTGELFF.

This clonotype showed up many times. The rearrangement joins TRBV6-1 to TRBJ2-7, with D possibly matching TRBD1 (5 bases). V lost 6 bases to trimming and J lost 6 bases, with 15 bases between them. From germline, CDR1 is MNHNS and CDR2 SASEGT. This CDR3 is 13 amino acids long. The CDR3 spells CASSPDSFGEQYF. For the CDR3, the DNA is TGTGCCAGCAGCCCTGACAGTTTCGGCGAGCAGTACTTC.

The chain links TRBV4-1 to TRBJ2-4; TRBD1 or TRBD2 may be the D gene (5 bases each). The V end was cut by 4 bases, the J end by 0 bases, with 16 bases between. Per the germline V gene, CDR1 is MGHRA and CDR2 is YSYEKL. The CDR3 contains 17 residues. The CDR3 reads CASSLNRDPRAKNIQYF. The CDR3 DNA follows: TGCGCCAGCAGCCTTAACCGGGACCCTAGAGCCAAAAACATTCAGTACTTC.

This clonotype was seen at least ten times. J is TRBJ2-3 and V is TRBV3-1; unclear D gene. Trimming stripped 0 bases from V and 1 base from J, with 8 bases between. Per germline, CDR1 LGHDT and CDR2 YNNKEL (reference sequence). The CDR3 loop spans 15 amino acids. The chain's CDR3 is CASSQDRAGTDTQYF. CDR3 nucleotides: TGTGCCAGCAGCCAAGACCGTGCGGGCACAGATACGCAGTATTTT.

The table lists this clonotype with a few counts. The chain combines TRBV6-1 with TRBJ2-1; D unresolved. In germline, CDR1 is MNHNS, CDR2 SASEGT. This CDR3 contains 16 residues. Trimming removed 5 bases from V and 8 bases from J, with 22 bases in between. The chain's CDR3 is CASSLLPTTRGDEQFF. CDR3 nucleotides: TGTGCCAGCAGTCTTCTCCCAACTACCCGTGGTGATGAGCAGTTCTTC.

The chain is built from TRBV9 and TRBJ1-1; 8 nucleotides align to TRBD1. The CDR3 is 15 amino acids. The trim removed 3 bases at V and 4 bases at J, leaving 8 bases unmatched. Germline CDR1 is SGDLS and CDR2 is YYNGEE. The CDR3 is CASSAAGGSGTEAFF. DNA for the CDR3: TGTGCCAGCAGCGCCGCAGGGGGCTCGGGCACTGAAGCTTTCTTT.

This clonotype was seen only a few times. This chain connects TRBV11-1 to TRBJ1-6; no reliable D call. The CDR3 has 15 amino acids. CDR1 SGHAT and CDR2 FQDESV come from the germline V gene (reference sequence). Trimming left V 3 bases short and J 4 bases short, with 10 bases between. DNA for the CDR3: TGTGCCAGCAGCTTTGCATTGGGGTATAATTCACCCCTCCACTTT. Translated, it gives CASSFALGYNSPLHF.

This clonotype was counted ten times or more. The chain joins TRBV20-1 to TRBJ2-7, with 7 bases identical to TRBD2. J lost 1 base, V lost 6 bases, and 9 bases had no gene match. This CDR3 region has 14 residues. The germline gives CDR1 DFQATT, CDR2 SNEGSKA (reference sequence). CDR3 protein: CSAPRAGVSYEQYF. CDR3 sequence (DNA): TGCAGTGCCCCAAGGGCGGGAGTATCCTACGAGCAGTACTTC.

The genes are TRBV20-1 and TRBJ2-3; 9 bases map to TRBD2. This CDR3 has 16 amino acids. Per the germline V gene, CDR1 is DFQATT and CDR2 is SNEGSKA (reference sequence). V shed 1 base and J 6 bases; nucleotides not matched to a gene: 11. Here the CDR3 DNA reads TGCAGTGCTAGAGCCCCGCCGGGACTAGCAAAGGATACGCAGTATTTT. It specifies CSARAPPGLAKDTQYF.

This clonotype was detected ten times or more. The gene calls are TRBV7-2 and TRBJ2-3, with D uncertain. CDR3 length: 14 residues. V lost 3 bases and J lost 4, with 11 bases in between. Germline V gene lookup returns CDR1 SGHTA and CDR2 FQGNSA. The CDR3 loop reads CASSFGSRADTQYF. The CDR3 DNA follows: TGTGCCAGCAGCTTCGGGTCCCGCGCAGATACGCAGTATTTT.

In this sample, this clonotype turned up many times. The rearrangement uses TRBV2 and TRBJ2-5; maybe TRBD1 (6 bases). The CDR3 totals 14 residues. Germline values: CDR1 SNHLY, CDR2 FYNNEI. V shed 2 bases and J shed 5 bases, with 12 bases lying between them. Here the CDR3 DNA reads TGTGCCAGCAGTGAAACCACAGGGTGGGAGACCCAGTACTTC. Its protein product is CASSETTGWETQYF.

This clonotype was observed many times. The chain couples TRBV18 to TRBJ2-7; 11 bases line up with TRBD1. The V gene end was trimmed by 2 bases and the J gene end by 4 bases; junction bases not matched to a gene: 4. There are 15 residues in the CDR3. CDR1 KGHSH and CDR2 LQKENI come from the germline V gene. The chain's CDR3 is CASSPGGTGGYEQYF. In nucleotides, the CDR3 is TGTGCCAGCTCACCAGGAGGGACAGGGGGATACGAGCAGTACTTC.

V and J are TRBV30 and TRBJ2-3, with TRBD2 as a possible D gene (5 bases). The CDR3 sequence is 14 residues long. The germline V gene has CDR1 GTSNPN and CDR2 SVGIG (reference sequence). The V end lost 3 bases, the J end lost 0 bases, and 10 bases lay between the germline ends. The CDR3 spells CAWRDGVSTDTQYF. CDR3 DNA: TGTGCCTGGAGGGACGGGGTTAGCACAGATACGCAGTATTTT.